The 5 T cell receptor beta chains below were found in one sample sequenced in a study of CD8+ T cells in alopecia areata. Indicated treatment: oral pan-JAK inhibitor, 5-10 mg twice daily. TCR sequencing used cDNA made by reverse transcription of extracted RNA. TCRdb keeps only in-frame clones here, not all; method: immunoSEQ multiplex PCR. The sample lists 150,000 to 200,000 clones, roughly 50% seen once, with 16% in the top ten. The source material was CD4+ T cells sorted from blood, sampled at approximately week 60, from a patient treated with tofacitinib. Source of these receptors: a human donor with alopecia areata.

The count of this clone is one. CDR3 loop: CASSEVRAGTYEQYF. CDR3 bases: TGTGCCAGCAGTGAAGTCCGTGCGGGAACCTACGAGCAGTACTTC. This chain links TRBV6-1 with TRBJ2-7; D is possibly TRBD2 (6 bases). Germline CDR1 is MNHNS and CDR2 is SASEGT. This CDR3 is built from 15 residues. V lost 1 base, J lost 2 bases, and 12 bases lay in between.

This sequence joins TRBV30 and TRBJ1-5; no clear D. Germline V gene data show CDR1 as GTSNPN and CDR2 as SVGIG (reference sequence). This CDR3 comprises 15 residues. V lost 0 bases and J lost 2, with 11 bases in between. The CDR3 DNA follows: TGTGCCTGGAGTGTGTCTTGGGAGCGCAATCAGCCCCAGCATTTT. It codes for CAWSVSWERNQPQHF.

The rearrangement links TRBV6-5 to TRBJ1-2; 7 nucleotides line up with TRBD1. V lost 5 bases to trimming and J lost 8 bases; unmatched junction nucleotides: 11. Germline CDR1 reads MNHEY; CDR2 reads SVGAGI. CDR3 length equals 14 residues. The CDR3 DNA follows: TGTGCCAGCAGTAACCTTAGGACAGGAGGCGGCTACACCTTC. It translates to CASSNLRTGGGYTF.

This clone was counted between two and nine times. This chain links TRBV28 with TRBJ1-6; D perhaps matches TRBD1 (5 bases). The V end lost 6 bases, the J end lost 9 bases, and 15 bases lay between the germline ends. Germline CDR1 MDHEN, CDR2 SYDVKM. The CDR3 extends over 14 amino acids. The CDR3 here is CASSTPGQGSPLHF. CDR3 sequence (DNA): TGTGCCAGCAGCACCCCGGGGCAAGGTTCACCCCTCCACTTT.

The rearrangement joins TRBV10-3 to TRBJ2-5; maybe TRBD2 (7 bases). Germline V gene sequence: CDR1 ENHRY, CDR2 SYGVKD. This CDR3 has 15 residues. With 0 bases removed from V and 4 bases from J, the gap between germline ends came to 12 bases. For the CDR3, the DNA is TGTGCCATCAGTGAGTCTCGGGGGGCCGGAGAGACCCAGTACTTC. Translation: CAISESRGAGETQYF.